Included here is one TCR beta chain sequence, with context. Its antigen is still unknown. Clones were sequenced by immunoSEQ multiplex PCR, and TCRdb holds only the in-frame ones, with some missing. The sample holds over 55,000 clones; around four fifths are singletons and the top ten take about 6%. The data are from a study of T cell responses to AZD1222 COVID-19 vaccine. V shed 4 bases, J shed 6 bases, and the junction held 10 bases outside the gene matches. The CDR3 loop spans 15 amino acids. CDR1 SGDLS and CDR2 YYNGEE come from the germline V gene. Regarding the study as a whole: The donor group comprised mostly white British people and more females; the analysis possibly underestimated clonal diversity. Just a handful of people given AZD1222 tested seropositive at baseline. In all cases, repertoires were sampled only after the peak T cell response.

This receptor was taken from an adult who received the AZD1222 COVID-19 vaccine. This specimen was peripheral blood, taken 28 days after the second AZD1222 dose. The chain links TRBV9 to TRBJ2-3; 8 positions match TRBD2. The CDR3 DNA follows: TGTGCCAGCAGCTTTACCGGGACTAGAGGCGATACGCAGTATTTT. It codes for CASSFTGTRGDTQYF.